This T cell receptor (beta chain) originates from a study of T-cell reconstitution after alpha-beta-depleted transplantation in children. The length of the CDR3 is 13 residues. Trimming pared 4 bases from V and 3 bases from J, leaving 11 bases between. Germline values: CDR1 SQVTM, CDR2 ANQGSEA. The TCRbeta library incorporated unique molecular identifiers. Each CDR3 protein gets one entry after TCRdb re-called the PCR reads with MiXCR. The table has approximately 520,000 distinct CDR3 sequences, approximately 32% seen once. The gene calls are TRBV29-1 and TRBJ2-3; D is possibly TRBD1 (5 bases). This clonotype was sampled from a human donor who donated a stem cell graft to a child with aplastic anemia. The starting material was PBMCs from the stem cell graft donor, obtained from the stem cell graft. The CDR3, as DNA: TGCAGCGTTGGATCAGGGCAGACAGATACGCAGTATTTT. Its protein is CSVGSGQTDTQYF.